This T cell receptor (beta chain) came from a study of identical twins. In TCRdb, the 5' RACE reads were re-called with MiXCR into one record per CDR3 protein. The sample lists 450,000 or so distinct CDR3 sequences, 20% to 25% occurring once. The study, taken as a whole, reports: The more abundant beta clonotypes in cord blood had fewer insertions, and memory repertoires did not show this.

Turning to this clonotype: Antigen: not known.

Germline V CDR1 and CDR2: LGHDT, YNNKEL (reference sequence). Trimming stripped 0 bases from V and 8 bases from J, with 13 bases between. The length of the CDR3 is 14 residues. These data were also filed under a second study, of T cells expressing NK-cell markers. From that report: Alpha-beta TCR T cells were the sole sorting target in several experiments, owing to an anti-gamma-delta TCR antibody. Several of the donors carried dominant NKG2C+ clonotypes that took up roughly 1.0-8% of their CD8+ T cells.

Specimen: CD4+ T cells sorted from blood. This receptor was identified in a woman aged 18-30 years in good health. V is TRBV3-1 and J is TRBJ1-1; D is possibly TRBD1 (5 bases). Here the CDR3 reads CASSQDLGTGEAFF. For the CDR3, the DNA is TGTGCCAGCAGCCAAGATTTGGGGACGGGAGAAGCTTTCTTT. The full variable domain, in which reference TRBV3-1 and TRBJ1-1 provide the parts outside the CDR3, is DTAVSQTPKYLVTQMGNDKSIKCEQNLGHDTMYWYKQDSKKFLKIMFSYNNKELIINETVPNRFSPKSPDKAHLNLHINSLELGDSAVYFCASSQDLGTGEAFFGQGTRLTVV.